The sequence of this T cell receptor beta chain was determined in a study of identical twins (TCRdb year 2016). At the level of the whole study: To test whether fetal clonotypes persist, the study used deep sequencing on TCR alpha and beta repertoires from monozygotic twins, unrelated adults of various ages, and cord blood. Replicate twin experiments were performed at different times using different library preparation protocols to rule out contamination.

Cut back by 1 base and 1 base, the V and J ends lie 14 bases apart. According to the germline V gene (reference sequence), CDR1 reads LNHNV and CDR2 reads YYDKDF. Measured from the cysteine to the phenylalanine, the CDR3 is 16 residues long. Only CDR3 DNA remains: 48 bases, in frame from the first base. This clonotype was seen just once. The antigen it binds to is not known. Nothing much larger sits one base from this clone, and base qualities are not available. Evidence from a single read is weak. Library preparation used 5' RACE. Sequencer: Illumina HiSeq 2000. Template switching introduced a universal primer binding site; the final cDNA contained a unique molecular identifier, enabling accurate counting of TCR cDNA molecules. Specific primers in the conserved constant-segment region were used to synthesize first-strand cDNA for TCR alpha and beta chains. Each cDNA library was double barcoded, with a SMART-Mk sample barcode plus Illumina barcodes, to control for contamination. TruSeq adapter sequences and Illumina sample barcodes were added in two successive PCR steps. The Illumina HiSeq platform was used with custom primers to sequence TCR alpha and beta cDNA libraries. Per the authors' processing: MiGEC processed the raw reads to extract unique molecular identifiers, while MiXCR was used to determine the CDR3 positions. For each individual, recombination models were inferred using an EM algorithm with the repgenHMM and IGoR tools. Shared clonotypes were analyzed with the tcR package in R, and sharing was normalized by the product of cloneset sizes. To study raw recombination without the effects of thymic and clonal selection, out-of-frame nonproductive sequences were analyzed. Using fastp trimming at Q25 and MiXCR clonotype assembly, TCRdb reanalyzed the public sequencing data and kept in-frame beta chains. Each record represents a unique CDR3 protein, reported with the most common genes and DNA among its rows. The V and J calls, along with clone size, are taken from TCRdb and not from the paper's own processing. For this sample there are under 350,000 distinct CDR3 sequences; 8% to 9.5% appear just once. The ten most abundant clones make up around 7.1% of the sample.

Results the study describes overall, beyond this receptor: The excess sharing between twins in beta out-of-frame sequences was weaker because fewer shared sequences reduced the signal-to-noise ratio. Fewer insertions were carried by abundant cord blood beta clonotypes; a weaker similar trend was observed in young adult naive repertoires, while no such trend was observed in memory repertoires. Because the same donors could not be followed over many years, the conclusions relied on cross-sectional statistical analysis. Zero-insertion analyses could be partly confounded by invariant T cells such as MAIT and iNKT, although diverse VJ usage argued against such confounding for most clonotypes. Out-of-frame TCR alpha sequences shared between twins showed an excess of low generation-probability sequences compared with coincidental sharing between unrelated individuals. Recombination models systematically underestimated out-of-frame TCR alpha sharing in monozygotic twins but agreed with sharing between unrelated individuals.

All donors were healthy Caucasians. Three pairs of female monozygotic twins, all aged about 18 to 30 years, made up the twin cohort. Positive isolation kits from Invitrogen were used to isolate CD4+ and CD8+ T cell populations. These sequences were also reported in another study, on yellow fever vaccine responses in identical twins. Per that second paper: The T cell response to vaccination in identical twins was reported by the authors to appear partly convergent and partly personalized. The study precisely tracked vaccine-responding T cell clones in identical twins.

The chain couples TRBV15 to TRBJ2-7; 6 matching bases give a weak D call of TRBD2. This receptor was obtained from a woman between 18 and 29 years old in good health. The sample comprised CD8+ T cells sorted from blood. The bases read TGTGCCACCAGCAGAGTGAGGGTGGGGGGTTCCTACGAGCAGTACTTC. Translated, it reads CATSRVRVGGSYEQYF.